These 29 T cell receptor beta chains were sequenced from one sample in a study of blood T cell repertoires in COVID-19. TCRdb's table, derived via immunoSEQ multiplex PCR, lists solely in-frame clones and lacks some. The sample includes 100,000 to 120,000 clones, less than 85% of them seen just once. Specimen: peripheral blood. These receptors all stem from a human donor in a cohort sampled during active COVID-19.

The chain employs TRBV5-1 and TRBJ1-1; 7 bases agree with TRBD1. V was clipped by 3 bases and J by 3 bases; unmatched bases: 2. Germline assignment: CDR1 SGHRS and CDR2 YFSETQ. The CDR3 runs to 13 residues. DNA for the CDR3: TGCGCCAGCAGCTCCCAGGGGGACACTGAAGCTTTCTTT. Translating gives CASSSQGDTEAFF.

The rearrangement links TRBV7-9 to TRBJ2-1; D unclear. The V gene lost 1 base and the J gene lost 7 bases, with 8 bases spanning the gap. The CDR3 contains 13 residues. Per germline, CDR1 SEHNR and CDR2 FQNEAQ (reference sequence). The CDR3 coding sequence is TGTGCCAGCAGCTTAGGAGGAGCTAATGAGCAGTTCTTC. Protein sequence: CASSLGGANEQFF.

This clone was picked up a small number of times. The J gene is TRBJ2-3, the V gene TRBV7-2; D is unresolved. Germline CDR1 reads SGHTA; CDR2 reads FQGNSA. V gave up 2 bases and J gave up 1 base, with 7 bases separating them. This CDR3 comprises 14 residues. CDR3 DNA sequence: TGTGCCAGCAGCTTAATCCTCCGCACAGATACGCAGTATTTT. Its translation is CASSLILRTDTQYF.

The chain recombines TRBV30 with TRBJ1-5; D is unclear. Trimming took 0 bases from V and 1 from J, leaving 4 bases between them. Germline V gives CDR1 GTSNPN, CDR2 SVGIG (reference sequence). The CDR3 extends over 13 amino acids. CDR3: CAWSVESNQPQHF. CDR3 DNA: TGTGCCTGGAGTGTAGAGAGCAATCAGCCCCAGCATTTT.

In its sample, this clone was seen a few times. The V and J genes are TRBV6-5 and TRBJ1-1; D is perhaps TRBD1 (5 bases). The CDR3 is made up of 11 amino acids. Trimming shortened V by 2 bases and J by 8 bases, and 6 bases separated the two germline ends. Germline V CDR1 and CDR2: MNHEY, SVGAGI. CDR3 in amino acids: CASSYGAEAFF. Here the CDR3 DNA reads TGTGCCAGCAGTTACGGGGCAGAAGCTTTCTTT.

This chain uses TRBV6-6 with TRBJ1-2; D call uncertain. Trimming removed 5 bases at V and 0 bases at J, with 22 bases between. The length of the CDR3 is 18 residues. Germline CDR1 is MNHNY and CDR2 is SVGAGI (reference sequence). The CDR3 nucleotides are TGTGCCAGCAGTCGGACGGGAATTACCGGGCACTCTAACTATGGCTACACCTTC. The encoded protein is CASSRTGITGHSNYGYTF.

The chain joins TRBV4-1 to TRBJ1-2, with 7 bases fitting TRBD1. Germline V lookup: CDR1 MGHRA, CDR2 YSYEKL. The CDR3 sequence is 15 residues long. J lost 4 bases, V lost 2 bases, and 7 bases had no gene match. CDR3 region: CASSQRTGGRYGYTF. DNA of the CDR3: TGCGCCAGCAGCCAACGGACAGGAGGACGCTATGGCTACACCTTC.

The chain carries TRBV5-5 and TRBJ1-4, with D possibly TRBD1 on 5 matching bases. The CDR3 runs 14 residues. Germline V gene data show CDR1 as SGHKS and CDR2 as YYEKEE (reference sequence). Trimming shortened V by 4 bases and J by 2 bases, and 9 bases separated the two germline ends. For the CDR3, the DNA is TGTGCCAGCAGCGGCGGGGGTACTAATGAAAAACTGTTTTTT. Amino acids: CASSGGGTNEKLFF.

The V gene is TRBV27, the J gene TRBJ1-5; 9 nucleotides align to TRBD1. Germline-derived CDR1 and CDR2 are MNHEY and SMNVEV (reference sequence). V was clipped by 5 bases and J by 4 bases; unmatched bases: 9. CDR3 length equals 16 residues. The CDR3 sequence is CASSGPGTGKNQPQHF. In DNA form, the CDR3 reads TGTGCCAGCAGTGGTCCCGGGACAGGGAAAAATCAGCCCCAGCATTTT.

The chain is built from TRBV2 and TRBJ2-3, with 7 bases fitting TRBD1. V was pared by 4 bases and J by 1 base, with 5 bases of the junction left unmatched. Germline CDR1 and CDR2: SNHLY and FYNNEI. CDR3 length equals 15 residues. In nucleotides, the CDR3 is TGTGCCAGCAGTGTTGAAAGGGGGCGCACAGATACGCAGTATTTT. It codes for CASSVERGRTDTQYF.

V and J are TRBV6-2 or TRBV6-3 and TRBJ1-5; D ambiguous. Germline V gives CDR1 MNHEY, CDR2 SVGEGT. With 6 bases removed from V and 7 bases from J, the gap between germline ends came to 13 bases. The CDR3 length is 13 residues. CDR3 residues: CASRPRSSQPQHF. For the CDR3, the DNA is TGTGCCAGCAGACCTCGGTCATCCCAGCCCCAGCATTTT.

J is TRBJ1-3 and V is TRBV29-1; D unresolved. The V and J ends lost 0 bases and 5 bases respectively, with 11 bases between them. The CDR3 covers 14 residues. The germline V gene has CDR1 SQVTM and CDR2 ANQGSEA. This chain's CDR3 is CSVEDQSSRNTIYF. DNA for the CDR3: TGCAGCGTTGAAGATCAAAGTAGTCGAAACACCATATATTTT.

The rearrangement joins TRBV29-1 to TRBJ2-1; the D gene is possibly TRBD2 (6 bases). The germline CDR1 and CDR2 sequences are SQVTM and ANQGSEA. CDR3 length: 11 residues. Between the trimmed V and J ends, which lost 6 bases and 10 bases, there was a span of 13 bases. This CDR3 is CSVPIAGEQFF. The CDR3 DNA is TGCAGCGTCCCAATTGCGGGGGAGCAGTTCTTC.

The chain recombines TRBV7-3 with TRBJ2-3; 7 bases are a match to TRBD1. The ends lost 1 base at V and 5 bases at J; junction bases unmatched: 6. CDR3 size: 15 residues. Germline loops: CDR1 SGHTA, CDR2 FQGTGA. CDR3 nucleotides: TGTGCCAGCAGCTTAATAGGGGGCTTTGGAGATACGCAGTATTTT. Protein: CASSLIGGFGDTQYF.

The chain links TRBV6-2 or TRBV6-3 to TRBJ1-5; the D gene is possibly TRBD1 (5 bases). Between the trimmed V and J ends, which lost 2 bases and 6 bases, there was a span of 5 bases. The CDR3 sequence is 12 residues long. Germline CDR1 MNHEY, CDR2 SVGEGT. The CDR3, as DNA: TGTGCCAGCAGTTACGGGGCTCAGCCCCAGCATTTT. Translating it yields CASSYGAQPQHF.

This chain joins TRBV28 and TRBJ1-2; 11 positions agree with TRBD1. From germline, CDR1 is MDHEN and CDR2 SYDVKM. With 7 bases clipped from V and 2 bases from J, the junction kept 6 bases outside the gene matches. The CDR3 runs 15 residues. CDR3 in DNA: TGTGCCAGCATCGGGACAGGGGGAACGAACTATGGCTACACCTTC. This encodes CASIGTGGTNYGYTF.

The chain combines TRBV7-8 with TRBJ1-2, with D maybe TRBD1 (5 bases). Germline CDR1 reads SGHVS; CDR2 reads FQNEAQ. The CDR3 has 13 residues. V gave up 5 bases and J gave up 0 bases, with 7 bases separating them. For the CDR3, the DNA is TGTGCCAGCAGCCCGACAGCTAACTATGGCTACACCTTC. It codes for CASSPTANYGYTF.

CDR3 sequence reads: CATSDSLPGLLGEQFF. DNA for the CDR3: TGTGCCACCAGTGACTCCCTCCCAGGACTATTGGGTGAGCAGTTCTTC. The V and J genes are TRBV24-1 and TRBJ2-1, with D perhaps matching TRBD2 (6 bases). V was trimmed by 4 bases and J by 9 bases, leaving 21 bases between them. The CDR3 is made up of 16 amino acids. Germline CDR1 reads KGHDR; CDR2 reads SFDVKD.

This clone was found once. The J gene is TRBJ2-7, the V gene TRBV6-2 or TRBV6-3, with TRBD2 as a possible D gene (6 bases). The CDR3 is made up of 13 amino acids. Trimming left V 4 bases short and J 4 bases short, with 11 bases between. Germline assignment: CDR1 MNHEY and CDR2 SVGEGT. DNA for the CDR3: TGTGCCAGCAGTTGGGGGACTGCTTACGAGCAGTACTTC. This sequence encodes CASSWGTAYEQYF.

V gene TRBV4-3 combines with J gene TRBJ1-1; TRBD1 aligns across 9 bases. CDR3 length: 14 residues. The junction had 4 bases not matched to a gene; V was cut back by 3 bases and J by 5 bases. Germline values: CDR1 LGHNA, CDR2 YSLEER. The CDR3 spells CASSQDRGATEAFF. The CDR3 DNA reads TGCGCCAGCAGCCAGGACAGGGGAGCAACTGAAGCTTTCTTT.

The V gene is TRBV4-3, the J gene TRBJ1-1; D is undetermined. The germline V gene has CDR1 LGHNA and CDR2 YSLEER. Trimming left V 0 bases short and J 5 bases short, with 13 bases between. The CDR3 is 15 residues long. The CDR3 spells CASSQDWTSRTEAFF. The CDR3 bases are TGCGCCAGCAGCCAAGATTGGACTTCTAGGACTGAAGCTTTCTTT.

The V gene is TRBV10-3, the J gene TRBJ2-3; possible D gene TRBD1, 6 bases. This CDR3 comprises 16 residues. Germline CDR1 and CDR2: ENHRY and SYGVKD. V was cut by 10 bases and J by 0 bases, with 20 bases left in between. CDR3 nucleotides: TGTGCCACCGCAAGACAGGTCTCCTCTAGCACAGATACGCAGTATTTT. Translating it yields CATARQVSSSTDTQYF.

The chain links TRBV11-3 to TRBJ2-1; D is perhaps TRBD1 (5 bases). The CDR3 extends over 13 amino acids. Between the trimmed V and J ends, which lost 3 bases and 10 bases, there was a span of 13 bases. Germline CDR1 is SGHNT and CDR2 is YENEEA. The CDR3 bases are TGTGCCAGCAGCTTGTCCGTGGGGCACGAGCAGTTCTTC. The encoded protein is CASSLSVGHEQFF.

This clone occurred once. The chain employs TRBV7-2 and TRBJ1-4, with 10 bases that match TRBD1. The CDR3 length is 14 residues. Germline V gene sequence: CDR1 SGHTA, CDR2 FQGNSA. V lost 5 bases to trimming and J lost 6 bases; unmatched junction nucleotides: 3. CDR3: CASSAGTGDEKLFF. CDR3 sequence (DNA): TGTGCCAGCAGCGCCGGGACAGGGGATGAAAAACTGTTTTTT.

The chain combines TRBV11-2 with TRBJ2-3; 11 nucleotides align to TRBD2. The junction had 5 bases not matched to a gene; V was cut back by 0 bases and J by 6 bases. Germline V lookup: CDR1 SGHAT, CDR2 FQNNGV. The CDR3 spans 16 residues. CDR3 sequence (DNA): TGTGCCAGCAGCTTAGATAGACTAGCGGGGCGCGATACGCAGTATTTT. This encodes CASSLDRLAGRDTQYF.

The gene calls are TRBV6-1 and TRBJ2-1, with 8 bases aligning to TRBD2. The germline V gene encodes CDR1 MNHNS and CDR2 SASEGT. V shed 1 base and J 4 bases; nucleotides not matched to a gene: 3. The length of the CDR3 is 15 residues. CDR3 nucleotides: TGTGCCAGCAGTGAAGGTCCGGGGGGGTACAATGAGCAGTTCTTC. It yields the protein CASSEGPGGYNEQFF.

The gene calls are TRBV5-6 and TRBJ2-7; 9 bases match TRBD1. The CDR3 length is 13 residues. Germline trimming cut 5 bases from V and 4 bases from J; bases unmatched to any gene: 4. Germline V gene lookup returns CDR1 SGHDT and CDR2 YYEEEE. CDR3 loop: CASSSGQGYEQYF. In nucleotides, the CDR3 is TGTGCCAGCAGTTCGGGACAGGGTTACGAGCAGTACTTC.

V is TRBV6-2 or TRBV6-3 and J is TRBJ1-1, with 7 positions matching TRBD1. Germline values: CDR1 MNHEY, CDR2 SVGEGT. This CDR3 has 16 residues. The V segment lost 2 bases and the J segment 6 bases; nucleotides outside the gene matches: 12. The CDR3 reads CASSYALPGQWSEAFF. As DNA, the CDR3 is TGTGCCAGCAGTTACGCCCTCCCGGGACAGTGGTCTGAAGCTTTCTTT.

The V call is TRBV6-5, the J call TRBJ1-5; maybe TRBD1 (6 bases). This CDR3 has 15 residues. Trimming shortened V by 6 bases and J by 4 bases, and 16 bases separated the two germline ends. Germline V gene lookup returns CDR1 MNHEY and CDR2 SVGAGI. CDR3 sequence (DNA): TGTGCCAGCAGCCCGACTGGGACAAGTAATCAGCCCCAGCATTTT. Residues: CASSPTGTSNQPQHF.